This T cell receptor beta chain appears in the sequencing data of a study of glioma-infiltrating T cells. Of note for this clonotype: Its antigen is unidentified.

The iRepertoire nested amplicon-rescue multiplex PCR amplified TCR alpha and beta CDR3s from RNA. For one-step reverse transcription and amplification, about 85-400 ng of tissue mRNA or PBMC total RNA was used. TCRdb analysed the multiplex PCR reads with MiXCR anew, one entry per CDR3 protein. The sample consists of about 190,000 distinct CDR3 sequences, 32% of them appearing once. Study findings and constraints: Very few CDR3 sequences were shared between tissue and blood. Non-neoplastic patients had below-expected tissue-blood divergence, while all gliomas exceeded expectation.

What was sequenced was glioma tissue, nonneoplastic brain tissue, or PBMCs (not recorded which). The receptor comes from a human donor with low-grade glioma or glioblastoma, undergoing nonglioma brain surgery, or in good health (not recorded which).

The CDR3 nucleotides read TGTGCCAGCAGGTTCAGACTCACAGATACGCAGTATTTT. As protein: CASRFRLTDTQYF. The chain combines TRBV27 with TRBJ2-3, with D unresolved. CDR1 MNHEY and CDR2 SMNVEV come from the germline V gene (reference sequence). The CDR3 runs to 13 residues. Trimming cost V 6 bases and J 2 bases, with 9 bases left between them.